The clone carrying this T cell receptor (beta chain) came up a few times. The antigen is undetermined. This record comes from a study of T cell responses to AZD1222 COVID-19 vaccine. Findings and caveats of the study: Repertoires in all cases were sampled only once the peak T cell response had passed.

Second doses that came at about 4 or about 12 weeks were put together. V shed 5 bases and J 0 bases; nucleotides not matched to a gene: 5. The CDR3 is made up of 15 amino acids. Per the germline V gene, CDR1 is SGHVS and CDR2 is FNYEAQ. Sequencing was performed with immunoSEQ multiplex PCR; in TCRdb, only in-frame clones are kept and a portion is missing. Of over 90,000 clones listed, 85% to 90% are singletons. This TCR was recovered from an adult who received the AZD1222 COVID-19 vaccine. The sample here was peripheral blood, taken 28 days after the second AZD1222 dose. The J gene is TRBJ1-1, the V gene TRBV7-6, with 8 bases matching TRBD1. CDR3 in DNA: TGTGCCAGCAGCCTCGGACAGGGACTGAACACTGAAGCTTTCTTT. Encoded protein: CASSLGQGLNTEAFF.